This T cell receptor (beta chain) was recorded in a study of blood T cell repertoires in COVID-19. Measured with immunoSEQ multiplex PCR; TCRdb has only the in-frame clones, and not every one. The profile shows tens of thousands of clones, over 70% of them singletons. The CDR3 extends over 15 amino acids. Between the trimmed V and J ends, which lost 2 bases and 7 bases, there was a span of 12 bases. Per the germline V gene, CDR1 is MNHGY and CDR2 is SAAAGT. The sequence was obtained from an elderly man with active or convalescent COVID-19. The sample consisted of peripheral blood. V usage is TRBV6-8 and J usage is TRBJ1-6, with a weak D call TRBD1 (6 bases). The CDR3 loop is CASSYRQVGNSPLHF. The CDR3 DNA reads TGTGCCAGCAGTTACCGACAGGTTGGCAATTCACCCCTCCACTTT.